This TCR beta chain emerged from a study of early T cells in non-severe SARS-CoV-2 infection. Study-level information: It was bulk RNA from unsorted whole blood that was sequenced, and the chains were unpaired.

With respect to this clonotype: Its antigen is unidentified.

Study-wide results and caveats: Matches to VDJdb favored anti-spike CD8 responses and missed private and CD4 specificities.

V shed 6 bases and J 5 bases; nucleotides not matched to a gene: 5. CDR1 is SGHTA and CDR2 is FQGNSA in the germline V gene. CDR3 length equals 13 residues. TCRdb used MiXCR to reprocess the 5' RACE reads, holding one entry per CDR3 protein. Here the sample spans more than 45,000 distinct CDR3 sequences, 6.5% to 8.5% being singletons. Input material: whole blood. The receptor was derived from an adult who was a healthcare worker with PCR-confirmed SARS-CoV-2 infection or an uninfected control (not recorded which). The V gene is TRBV7-2, the J gene TRBJ2-5; 8 bases align to TRBD1. The CDR3 reads CASSQNRGETQYF. The DNA for the CDR3 is TGTGCCAGCAGTCAAAACAGGGGGGAGACCCAGTACTTC.